Listed below are T cell receptor beta chains from one sample, sequenced in a study of radiotherapy plus CTLA-4 blockade in lung cancer. Generated by immunoSEQ multiplex PCR, the TCRdb table keeps only in-frame clones and is missing some. The sample yields around 32,000 clones, over 75% seen once. The material was peripheral blood, obtained from a patient treated with radiotherapy plus ipilimumab. The source of these receptors is a human donor with non-small cell lung cancer that progressed on radiotherapy plus ipilimumab. The CDR3 runs from the conserved cysteine through the conserved F or W. A D gene is named only where the DNA matches it firmly. The size entry is marked missing in some rows and otherwise reads once, few, many or a size class.

size: few
V: TRBV6-5
length: 15
D: -
J: TRBJ2-3
CDR3: CASSYGASSTDTQYF
DNA: TGTGCCAGCAGTTACGGGGCCTCTAGCACAGATACGCAGTATTTT

size: few
V: TRBV7-2
length: 14
D: TRBD1
J: TRBJ2-7
CDR3: CASSTTGFTYEQYF
DNA: TGTGCCAGCAGCACGACAGGGTTTACCTACGAGCAGTACTTC

size: -
V: TRBV13
length: 12
D: -
J: TRBJ2-7
CDR3: CASSLARGEQYF
DNA: TGTGCCAGCAGCTTAGCCAGGGGCGAGCAGTACTTC

size: -
V: TRBV10-3
length: 15
D: TRBD2
J: TRBJ2-5
CDR3: CAISEVSSGEETQYF
DNA: TGTGCCATCAGTGAAGTTTCTAGCGGGGAAGAGACCCAGTACTTC

size: -
V: TRBV5-1
length: 11
D: -
J: TRBJ2-3
CDR3: CASSSRDTQYF
DNA: TGCGCCAGCAGCTCTAGGGATACGCAGTATTTT

size: -
V: TRBV6-6
length: 16
D: -
J: TRBJ1-5
CDR3: CASSHLIGRNNQPQHF
DNA: TGTGCCAGCAGTCACCTTATAGGGAGAAACAATCAGCCCCAGCATTTT

size: -
V: TRBV7-9
length: 17
D: TRBD2
J: TRBJ2-1
CDR3: CASSLFIAGPSYNEQFF
DNA: TGTGCCAGCAGCTTATTTATAGCGGGACCATCCTACAATGAGCAGTTCTTC

size: -
V: TRBV11-2
length: 17
D: TRBD1
J: TRBJ1-1
CDR3: CASSSLTGGAVSTEAFF
DNA: TGTGCCAGCAGCTCACTTACAGGGGGCGCGGTGAGCACTGAAGCTTTCTTT

size: -
V: TRBV6-6
length: 14
D: -
J: TRBJ2-7
CDR3: CASSAQGGSYEQYF
DNA: TGTGCCAGCAGCGCTCAGGGGGGTAGCTACGAGCAGTACTTC

size: -
V: TRBV28
length: 15
D: TRBD1
J: TRBJ1-6
CDR3: CASTLLDRGDSPLHF
DNA: TGTGCCAGCACCCTACTGGACAGGGGAGATTCACCCCTCCACTTT

size: -
V: TRBV5-1
length: 15
D: -
J: TRBJ1-2
CDR3: CASSRGDQGSSGYTF
DNA: TGCGCCAGCAGCCGCGGGGATCAGGGTTCATCTGGCTACACCTTC

size: once
V: TRBV25-1
length: 16
D: -
J: TRBJ2-2
CDR3: CASSAAGLTMSGELFF
DNA: TGTGCCAGCAGTGCCGCGGGACTGACGATGAGCGGGGAGCTGTTTTTT

size: -
V: TRBV11-2
length: 14
D: -
J: TRBJ2-7
CDR3: CASSLGQFAYEQYF
DNA: TGTGCCAGCAGCTTAGGTCAGTTCGCCTACGAGCAGTACTTC

size: -
V: TRBV27
length: 15
D: TRBD1
J: TRBJ2-4
CDR3: CASSTRTGIKNIQYF
DNA: TGTGCCAGCAGTACTAGGACAGGGATCAAAAACATTCAGTACTTC

size: -
V: TRBV19
length: 13
D: -
J: TRBJ1-1
CDR3: CASTKTSNTEAFF
DNA: TGTGCCAGTACTAAGACTTCGAACACTGAAGCTTTCTTT

size: -
V: TRBV5-1
length: 16
D: TRBD1
J: TRBJ2-3
CDR3: CASSLYGTGSTDTQYF
DNA: TGCGCCAGCAGCTTGTACGGGACAGGGAGCACAGATACGCAGTATTTT

size: -
V: TRBV7-9
length: 12
D: -
J: TRBJ1-2
CDR3: CASSSMGAGYTF
DNA: TGTGCCAGCAGCTCGATGGGGGCGGGCTACACCTTC

size: -
V: TRBV7-9
length: 15
D: TRBD1
J: TRBJ2-2
CDR3: CASSPGTGDTGELFF
DNA: TGTGCCAGCAGCCCAGGGACAGGGGACACCGGGGAGCTGTTTTTT

size: -
V: TRBV18
length: 12
D: -
J: TRBJ1-2
CDR3: CASSATGDGYTF
DNA: TGTGCCAGCTCAGCGACAGGTGATGGCTACACCTTC